The rows below give T cell receptor beta chains drawn from one sample of a study of blood T cells in healthy people across ages. One entry per CDR3 protein, called by TCRdb with MiXCR from the 5' RACE reads. Among under 1,100,000 distinct CDR3 sequences listed, roughly a quarter were seen once. The sample was also reused in another study, on T cells of mothers and their children.

The sequenced sample was blood. The receptors were sampled from a girl aged 2 to 9 in good health. CDR3s include the opening cysteine and the closing phenylalanine or tryptophan. The D gene is left open where the match is weak. A row's size may be missing; if present it is once, few, many or a size class.

D | size | J | V | CDR3 | DNA
TRBD2 | . | TRBJ2-5 | TRBV3-1 | CASSGSGGPGETQYF | TGTGCCAGCAGCGGATCGGGGGGGCCAGGAGAGACCCAGTACTTC
. | . | TRBJ1-4 | TRBV28 | CASSKDAGAEEKLFF | TGTGCCAGCAGTAAGGACGCAGGGGCAGAAGAAAAACTGTTTTTT
TRBD2 | . | TRBJ2-1 | TRBV4-3 | CASTEGSGGKYNEQFF | TGCGCCAGCACCGAGGGTAGCGGGGGTAAATACAATGAGCAGTTCTTC
TRBD2 | once | TRBJ2-1 | TRBV20-1 | CSALDRLSGGGYNEQFF | TGCAGTGCTCTCGACAGATTAAGCGGGGGCGGGTACAATGAGCAGTTCTTC
. | few | TRBJ2-1 | TRBV11-2 | CASSFIGLKPTNEQFF | TGTGCCAGCAGCTTCATAGGACTGAAGCCGACCAATGAGCAGTTCTTC
. | few | TRBJ1-4 | TRBV29-1 | CSVAERPNEKLFF | TGCAGCGTTGCTGAGCGCCCTAATGAAAAACTGTTTTTT
. | . | TRBJ2-7 | TRBV7-2 | CASSLVVGGREQYF | TGTGCCAGCAGCTTAGTAGTCGGGGGTCGCGAGCAGTACTTC
. | . | TRBJ2-1 | TRBV4-2 | CASSQVSRGYLTYNEQFF | TGTGCCAGCAGCCAAGTAAGCAGGGGTTACCTAACCTACAATGAGCAGTTCTTC
. | . | TRBJ1-3 | TRBV12-3/TRBV12-4 | CASRTALDTSGNTIYF | TGTGCCAGCAGAACTGCCTTGGACACCTCTGGAAACACCATATATTTT
. | . | TRBJ2-7 | TRBV27 | CASSYRARYYEQYF | TGTGCCAGCAGTTACCGGGCCAGGTATTACGAGCAGTACTTC
. | . | TRBJ2-7 | TRBV7-9 | CASSLVEGTGPYEQYF | TGTGCCAGCAGCTTAGTCGAGGGGACTGGTCCCTACGAGCAGTACTTC
TRBD2 | few | TRBJ2-1 | TRBV28 | CASSLWTSGPSSSEQFF | TGTGCCAGCAGTTTATGGACTAGCGGGCCCTCAAGCAGTGAGCAGTTCTTC
. | . | TRBJ2-7 | TRBV27 | CASSQGGRPYYEQYF | TGTGCCAGCAGTCAAGGGGGACGACCTTACTACGAGCAGTACTTC
. | . | TRBJ2-3 | TRBV29-1 | CSVDLTDNTDTQCF | TGCAGCGTTGATCTAACGGACAACACAGATACGCAGTGTTTT
. | . | TRBJ1-2 | TRBV11-2 | CASSLGPDVYNYGYTF | TGTGCCAGCAGCTTAGGGCCGGACGTCTATAACTATGGCTACACCTTC
. | . | TRBJ1-2 | TRBV14 | CASSRAGTRYGYTF | TGTGCCAGCAGCCGAGCCGGGACACGATATGGCTACACCTTC